The 30 T cell receptor beta chains in this list originate from one sample, sequenced in a study of T cells after yellow fever vaccination. TCRdb recomputed calls from the 5' RACE reads with MiXCR, one row per CDR3 protein. The data hold about 320,000 distinct CDR3 sequences, with 4% to 5.5% observed a single time. The sample in question was PBMCs, obtained 15 days after the yellow fever booster vaccination. The receptors here all came from a man younger than 35 who received the YFV17D yellow fever vaccine.

Only a few counts were recorded for this clonotype. The gene calls are TRBV4-1 and TRBJ1-2; 7 nucleotides align to TRBD1. This CDR3 comprises 12 residues. Trimming removed 4 bases from V and 7 bases from J; junction bases left unmatched: 3. Germline CDR1 is MGHRA and CDR2 is YSYEKL. The DNA for the CDR3 is TGCGCCAGCAGCCCCCCAGGGGGTGGCTACACCTTC. Residues: CASSPPGGGYTF.

Ten or more counts support this clonotype. The V gene is TRBV7-9, the J gene TRBJ1-2; 7 nucleotides align to TRBD1. Germline assignment: CDR1 SEHNR and CDR2 FQNEAQ (reference sequence). This CDR3 has 15 amino acids. After removal of 5 bases from V and 6 bases from J, the junction contained 12 bases not matched to a gene. The DNA of the CDR3 is TGTGCCAGCAGCAAACCGGGACAGCCTTTCGATGGCTACACCTTC. Its translation: CASSKPGQPFDGYTF. The full variable domain, with the rest looked up from reference TRBV7-9 and TRBJ1-2, is DTGVSQNPRHKITKRGQNVTFRCDPISEHNRLYWYRQTLGQGPEFLTYFQNEAQLEKSRLLSDRFSAERPKGSFSTLEIQRTEQGDSAMYLCASSKPGQPFDGYTFGSGTRLTVV.

Remarks on this clonotype: Being one base from a much bigger clone, this may be a read error. The chain carries TRBV6-1 and TRBJ2-6; a possible D gene is TRBD1 (5 bases). This CDR3 has 16 amino acids. Germline V lookup: CDR1 MNHNS, CDR2 SASEGT. In nucleotides, the CDR3 is TGTGCCAGCAGGGTGGGGATAAGCTCTGGGGCCTACGTCCTGACTTTC. Protein sequence: CASRVGISSGAYVLTF.

This sequence joins TRBV7-9 and TRBJ2-7, with D possibly being TRBD1 (5 bases). The CDR3 totals 14 residues. Trimming left V 1 base short and J 1 base short, with 8 bases between. Germline V CDR1 and CDR2: SEHNR, FQNEAQ (reference sequence). The CDR3 reads CASSLVPGSYEQYF. CDR3 bases: TGTGCCAGCAGCTTAGTTCCAGGGTCCTACGAGCAGTACTTC.

This clonotype was recorded many times. The J gene is TRBJ1-6, the V gene TRBV5-1, with D perhaps TRBD1 (6 bases). CDR1 SGHRS and CDR2 YFSETQ come from the germline V gene. The CDR3 contains 15 residues. The V and J ends lost 4 bases and 2 bases respectively, with 10 bases between them. The CDR3 nucleotides read TGCGCCAGCAGCAAGGACAGCCCCTATAATTCACCCCTCCACTTT. It specifies CASSKDSPYNSPLHF.

This clonotype has ten or more counts. This chain uses TRBV7-7 with TRBJ2-3; maybe TRBD1 (6 bases). The V gene's germline CDR1 is SSHAT and CDR2 FNYEAQ (reference sequence). Between the trimmed V and J ends, which lost 1 base and 6 bases, there was a span of 14 bases. CDR3 length: 15 amino acids. CDR3 loop: CASSLEAGARDTQYF. CDR3 coding DNA: TGTGCCAGCAGCTTAGAGGCAGGGGCGAGGGATACGCAGTATTTT.

This clonotype occurred many times. J is TRBJ2-7 and V is TRBV7-9, with 7 bases matching TRBD1. The CDR3 is 14 amino acids. J lost 7 bases, V lost 4 bases, and 10 bases had no gene match. CDR1 is SEHNR and CDR2 is FQNEAQ in the germline V gene (reference sequence). The CDR3 spells CASSSLTGSGEQYV. The CDR3, as DNA: TGTGCCAGCAGCTCCTTGACAGGGTCAGGGGAGCAGTACGTC.

This clonotype came up a few times. This sequence joins TRBV7-2 and TRBJ2-7; D is ambiguous. With 8 bases removed from V and 6 bases from J, the gap between germline ends came to 14 bases. Germline V gene lookup returns CDR1 SGHTA and CDR2 FQGNSA. The CDR3 totals 12 residues. The DNA of the CDR3 is TGTGCCAGCGGACCACCTTGGGGCGAGCAGTACGTC. Its translation: CASGPPWGEQYV.

This clonotype was recorded at least ten times. The chain couples TRBV5-1 to TRBJ1-1, with D possibly TRBD1 on 6 matching bases. Trimming left V 1 base short and J 3 bases short, with 25 bases between. Germline CDR1 and CDR2: SGHRS and YFSETQ. This CDR3 comprises 19 residues. The CDR3 DNA is TGCGCCAGCAGCTTGTGGCCTTCGACAGGCAGGTGGTCGGACACTGAAGCTTTCTTT. This encodes CASSLWPSTGRWSDTEAFF. Filled out from reference TRBV5-1 and TRBJ1-1, the complete variable domain reads KAGVTQTPRYLIKTRGQQVTLSCSPISGHRSVSWYQQTPGQGLQFLFEYFSETQRNKGNFPGRFSGRQFSNSRSEMNVSTLELGDSALYLCASSLWPSTGRWSDTEAFFGQGTRLTVV.

A few counts support this clonotype. The chain couples TRBV27 to TRBJ2-2, with 10 positions matching TRBD1. J lost 4 bases, V lost 6 bases, and 2 bases had no gene match. Germline V gene data show CDR1 as MNHEY and CDR2 as SMNVEV (reference sequence). This CDR3 spans 14 amino acids. The DNA of the CDR3 is TGTGCCAGCAGGGGACAGGGGTTCACCGGGGAGCTGTTTTTT. Its protein is CASRGQGFTGELFF.

This clonotype was detected ten times or more. V usage is TRBV7-2 and J usage is TRBJ2-5, with D possibly matching TRBD2 (5 bases). This CDR3 comprises 14 residues. The V gene's germline CDR1 is SGHTA and CDR2 FQGNSA. V shed 1 base and J shed 1 base, with 7 bases lying between them. The CDR3 protein is CASSLGRSQETQYF. In DNA form, the CDR3 reads TGTGCCAGCAGCTTAGGGAGGAGCCAAGAGACCCAGTACTTC.

The chain links TRBV15 to TRBJ1-5; TRBD1 matches 7 bases. This CDR3 is 14 amino acids long. Germline V gene lookup returns CDR1 LNHNV and CDR2 YYDKDF (reference sequence). With 3 bases clipped from V and 7 bases from J, the junction kept 6 bases outside the gene matches. The CDR3 region has the DNA TGTGCCACCAGCAGGCAGGGGGTAGGACAGCCCCAGCATTTT. This gives the protein CATSRQGVGQPQHF.

Ten or more counts support this clonotype. The chain is built from TRBV5-6 and TRBJ2-3; D might be TRBD2 (7 bases). The CDR3 has 14 residues. The ends were cut back, 1 base at V and 6 bases at J, with 12 bases in the middle. Germline CDR1 SGHDT, CDR2 YYEEEE. For the CDR3, the DNA is TGTGCCAGCAGCTTGTGGGGGGGGCCGGATACGCAGTATTTT. Its translation: CASSLWGGPDTQYF.

This clonotype was detected a few times. The chain links TRBV7-2 to TRBJ2-7; D is unresolved. The CDR3 has 18 residues. Germline V CDR1 and CDR2: SGHTA, FQGNSA. Trimming took off 1 base at V and 1 base at J, with 20 bases between the two ends. In DNA form, the CDR3 reads TGTGCCAGCAGCTTAGGCGTTTCGTCCGCGACGGTATCCTACGAGCAGTACTTC. Protein product: CASSLGVSSATVSYEQYF.

This clonotype came up many times. The gene calls are TRBV6-5 and TRBJ1-2, with D hard to call. The V gene's germline CDR1 is MNHEY and CDR2 SVGAGI. The CDR3 runs to 14 residues. Trimming cost V 2 bases and J 4 bases, with 11 bases left between them. CDR3 residues: CASSYQSRSYGYTF. The CDR3 DNA is TGTGCCAGCAGTTACCAATCCAGAAGCTATGGCTACACCTTC.

In its sample, this clonotype was seen a few times. The gene calls are TRBV4-3 and TRBJ1-2, with D tentatively TRBD1 (5 bases). The V end was cut by 0 bases, the J end by 4 bases, with 18 bases between. The CDR3 is made up of 17 amino acids. Germline-derived CDR1 and CDR2 are LGHNA and YSLEER. CDR3 DNA: TGCGCCAGCAGCCAAGATAATCGAGGGGCTAGTAGCTATGGCTACACCTTC. Its protein is CASSQDNRGASSYGYTF.

This clonotype has a handful of counts. The DNA of the CDR3 is TGTGCCAGCAGCTTAGGGCGACAGGGGGCGCGTCTTTATGGCTACACCTTC. This gives the protein CASSLGRQGARLYGYTF. The chain links TRBV5-6 to TRBJ1-2; 10 bases align to TRBD1. Germline trimming cut 2 bases from V and 5 bases from J; bases unmatched to any gene: 12. The CDR3 covers 17 residues. Germline values: CDR1 SGHDT, CDR2 YYEEEE.

There are many counts of this clonotype. The gene calls are TRBV7-9 and TRBJ1-1; no firm D call. The germline CDR1 and CDR2 sequences are SEHNR and FQNEAQ (reference sequence). Trimming removed 4 bases at V and 1 base at J, with 7 bases between. CDR3 size: 13 residues. CDR3 amino acids: CASSWMENTEAFF. CDR3 nucleotide sequence: TGTGCCAGCAGCTGGATGGAGAACACTGAAGCTTTCTTT. Full variable domain (outside the CDR3, taken from reference TRBV7-9 and TRBJ1-1): DTGVSQNPRHKITKRGQNVTFRCDPISEHNRLYWYRQTLGQGPEFLTYFQNEAQLEKSRLLSDRFSAERPKGSFSTLEIQRTEQGDSAMYLCASSWMENTEAFFGQGTRLTVV.

The chain joins TRBV2 to TRBJ2-5, with a possible D match to TRBD1 (6 bases). Germline assignment: CDR1 SNHLY and CDR2 FYNNEI. V lost 7 bases to trimming and J lost 6 bases, with 9 bases between them. The CDR3 is 11 amino acids. The CDR3 DNA reads as TGTGCCAGCACTCAGGGGCAGACCCAGTACTTC. Its protein is CASTQGQTQYF.

V and J are TRBV24-1 and TRBJ1-2; no firm D call. Germline loops: CDR1 KGHDR, CDR2 SFDVKD. This CDR3 has 11 residues. The V gene lost 4 bases and the J gene lost 8 bases, with 7 bases spanning the gap. Here the CDR3 DNA reads TGTGCCACCAGTGACTTCGACGGCTACACCTTC. Protein sequence: CATSDFDGYTF.

This clonotype has only a few counts. The rearrangement uses TRBV29-1 and TRBJ2-1; no clear D gene. The CDR3 totals 15 residues. V shed 0 bases and J shed 9 bases, with 18 bases lying between them. Germline assignment: CDR1 SQVTM and CDR2 ANQGSEA. CDR3 DNA sequence: TGCAGCGTTGAAGATCGCCGACGGACCCATTCTGAGCAGTTCTTC. Amino acid sequence: CSVEDRRRTHSEQFF.

This clonotype appeared a few times. The J gene is TRBJ1-2, the V gene TRBV5-1; 7 bases fit TRBD1. The CDR3 covers 15 residues. Germline V gene lookup returns CDR1 SGHRS and CDR2 YFSETQ. V lost 0 bases and J lost 3; bases outside the gene matches: 5. The CDR3 sequence is CASSLAGDSYYGYTF. CDR3 nucleotide sequence: TGCGCCAGCAGCTTGGCCGGGGACAGCTACTATGGCTACACCTTC.

This clonotype was observed a handful of times. V gene TRBV19 combines with J gene TRBJ1-1; 8 positions match TRBD1. The length of the CDR3 is 16 residues. J gave up 1 base and V 2 bases, and 6 bases lay outside the gene matches. Germline lookup yields CDR1 LNHDA and CDR2 SQIVND (reference sequence). The CDR3 sequence: CASSIWTGRSNTEAFF. CDR3 nucleotides: TGTGCCAGTAGTATATGGACAGGGAGGTCGAACACTGAAGCTTTCTTT.

V gene TRBV6-5 combines with J gene TRBJ2-1; D is perhaps TRBD2 (6 bases). Deletions cut 0 bases from V and 6 bases from J, with 15 bases between. The CDR3 consists of 16 residues. The germline V gene encodes CDR1 MNHEY and CDR2 SVGAGI. The chain's CDR3 is CASSYSESAGFNEQFF. The CDR3 bases are TGTGCCAGCAGTTACTCAGAATCTGCGGGGTTCAATGAGCAGTTCTTC.

This clonotype was recorded many times. This chain joins TRBV2 and TRBJ1-6, with 8 nucleotides matching TRBD1. The CDR3 length is 15 residues. CDR1 and CDR2 (germline): SNHLY, FYNNEI. The V segment lost 6 bases and the J segment 0 bases; nucleotides outside the gene matches: 1. The CDR3 sequence: CASSGQGSYNSPLHF. The CDR3 coding sequence is TGTGCCAGCAGCGGACAGGGCTCCTATAATTCACCCCTCCACTTT. The full variable domain, completed using reference TRBV2 and TRBJ1-6, is EPEVTQTPSHQVTQMGQEVILRCVPISNHLYFYWYRQILGQKVEFLVSFYNNEISEKSEIFDDQFSVERPDGSNFTLKIRSTKLEDSAMYFCASSGQGSYNSPLHFGNGTRLTVT.

This clonotype occurred many times. The chain carries TRBV5-8 and TRBJ2-1; maybe TRBD2 (7 bases). The V gene lost 2 bases and the J gene lost 6 bases, with 15 bases spanning the gap. From germline, CDR1 is SGHTS and CDR2 YDEGEE. The CDR3 runs to 15 residues. In DNA, the CDR3 is TGTGCCAGCAGCTTCTTGAGGGGGGGCCTCAATGAGCAGTTCTTC. Encoded protein: CASSFLRGGLNEQFF.

This clonotype turned up a few times. This chain joins TRBV6-5 and TRBJ2-1; no firm D call. This CDR3 spans 15 amino acids. V was shortened by 5 bases and J by 0 bases, with 11 bases between the two germline ends. Germline V lookup: CDR1 MNHEY, CDR2 SVGAGI. As DNA, the CDR3 is TGTGCCAGCAGTCCCGACTGGAGCTCCTACAATGAGCAGTTCTTC. The encoded protein is CASSPDWSSYNEQFF.

This clonotype was observed a handful of times. The CDR3 DNA follows: TGCAGTGCTAGAGATCCCAAACAGGGCAACAATGAAAAACTGTTTTTT. Translated, it gives CSARDPKQGNNEKLFF. The chain carries TRBV20-1 and TRBJ1-4, with D possibly matching TRBD1 (6 bases). CDR1 and CDR2 from the germline V gene are DFQATT and SNEGSKA (reference sequence). This CDR3 region has 16 residues. Trimming removed 0 bases at V and 5 bases at J, with 16 bases between.

This clonotype was detected many times. V is TRBV5-1 and J is TRBJ2-7; D might be TRBD1 (6 bases). The V and J ends lost 1 base and 7 bases respectively, with 12 bases between them. Germline assignment: CDR1 SGHRS and CDR2 YFSETQ. There are 13 residues in the CDR3. The CDR3: CASSLRPGEEQYV. DNA of the CDR3: TGCGCCAGCAGCTTGAGACCAGGGGAAGAGCAGTACGTC.

The gene calls are TRBV28 and TRBJ2-7; D remains unclear. Trimming removed 6 bases from V and 6 bases from J, with 12 bases in between. CDR1 and CDR2 (germline): MDHEN, SYDVKM. The CDR3 covers 12 residues. CDR3 region: CASSTNAGEQYF. The DNA of the CDR3 is TGTGCCAGCAGCACGAATGCCGGCGAGCAGTACTTC.